The 13 T cell receptor beta chains below all came from one sample that was sequenced in a study of blood T cell repertoires in COVID-19. Sequenced by immunoSEQ multiplex PCR; TCRdb stores in-frame clones only, minus some. Here the sample spans around 74,000 clones, 80% to 90% being singletons. The sequenced sample consisted of peripheral blood. The receptors derive from a man aged 50-60 years with active COVID-19.

The chain couples TRBV7-2 to TRBJ1-4; D perhaps matches TRBD1 (5 bases). Trimming left V 5 bases short and J 8 bases short, with 15 bases between. CDR1 SGHTA and CDR2 FQGNSA come from the germline V gene. The CDR3 extends over 14 amino acids. Here the CDR3 reads CASSLGHPGEKLFF. The CDR3 nucleotides are TGTGCCAGCAGCCTCGGACACCCTGGGGAAAAACTGTTTTTT.

The chain recombines TRBV7-9 with TRBJ1-3; D is unclear. Trimming removed 5 bases from V and 2 bases from J, with 13 bases in between. Germline V gives CDR1 SEHNR, CDR2 FQNEAQ (reference sequence). The CDR3 runs 15 residues. The DNA for the CDR3 is TGTGCCAGCAGCCCTAACGGGGATCCTGGAAACACCATATATTTT. Translating it yields CASSPNGDPGNTIYF. Full variable domain (outside the CDR3, taken from reference TRBV7-9 and TRBJ1-3): DTGVSQNPRHKITKRGQNVTFRCDPISEHNRLYWYRQTLGQGPEFLTYFQNEAQLEKSRLLSDRFSAERPKGSFSTLEIQRTEQGDSAMYLCASSPNGDPGNTIYFGEGSWLTVV.

The count of this clone is one. The V gene is TRBV27, the J gene TRBJ2-1; TRBD2 matches 15 bases. From germline, CDR1 is MNHEY and CDR2 SMNVEV (reference sequence). The CDR3 covers 15 residues. J lost 10 bases, V lost 2 bases, and 3 bases had no gene match. The CDR3 region has the DNA TGTGCCAGCAGTTTACGGACTAGCGGGAGGGACGAGCAGTTCTTC. Protein: CASSLRTSGRDEQFF.

The J gene is TRBJ2-5, the V gene TRBV4-2, with D perhaps matching TRBD2 (5 bases). The CDR3 sequence is 15 residues long. The V and J ends lost 4 bases and 1 base respectively, with 13 bases between them. CDR1 and CDR2 from the germline V gene are LGHNA and YNFKEQ. The CDR3 sequence: CASSRTRGSQETQYF. The CDR3 coding sequence is TGTGCCAGCAGCCGAACTCGGGGATCCCAAGAGACCCAGTACTTC.

This rearrangement joins TRBV28 to TRBJ2-7, with 7 bases identical to TRBD1. V trimming: 3 bases; J trimming: 2 bases; junction bases outside the gene matches: 4. The CDR3 extends over 14 amino acids. Germline CDR1 and CDR2: MDHEN and SYDVKM. For the CDR3, the DNA is TGTGCCAGCAGTTTGTTGCAGGGGGCCTACGAGCAGTACTTC. Translation gives CASSLLQGAYEQYF.

CDR3 amino acids: CASSPLAGGRNNEQFF. The CDR3 bases are TGTGCCAGCAGTCCACTAGCGGGGGGGCGGAACAATGAGCAGTTCTTC. V usage is TRBV6-2 or TRBV6-3 and J usage is TRBJ2-1; 13 positions match TRBD2. The CDR3 extends over 16 amino acids. The V gene end was trimmed by 5 bases and the J gene end by 5 bases; junction bases not matched to a gene: 6. Per germline, CDR1 MNHEY and CDR2 SVGEGT.

The chain joins TRBV9 to TRBJ2-2; 8 bases are shared with TRBD1. The CDR3 is 16 amino acids. Unmatched junction bases numbered 11, after V lost 3 bases and J lost 7 bases. CDR1 and CDR2 (germline): SGDLS, YYNGEE. Here the CDR3 reads CASSERTGPTDGELFF. The CDR3 DNA follows: TGTGCCAGCAGCGAAAGGACAGGGCCGACGGACGGGGAGCTGTTTTTT.

The V and J genes are TRBV11-2 and TRBJ2-5, with D possibly matching TRBD1 (5 bases). Germline assignment: CDR1 SGHAT and CDR2 FQNNGV. V lost 5 bases and J lost 8, with 9 bases in between. The CDR3 spans 11 residues. Here the CDR3 DNA reads TGTGCCAGCAGCCGTGACAGTACCCAGTACTTC. Its translation is CASSRDSTQYF.

This clone was observed a single time. The chain uses TRBV10-1 and TRBJ2-2; 12 positions agree with TRBD1. CDR3 length: 17 amino acids. Germline lookup yields CDR1 WNHNN and CDR2 SYGVQD (reference sequence). J lost 7 bases, V lost 5 bases, and 11 bases had no gene match. The CDR3 DNA is TGCGCCAGCAGTCACCTCGGGACAGGGGGCGCGGGCGGGGAGCTGTTTTTT. It specifies CASSHLGTGGAGGELFF.

The chain employs TRBV15 and TRBJ1-1; no reliable D call. Germline V gives CDR1 LNHNV, CDR2 YYDKDF (reference sequence). The CDR3 totals 14 residues. V lost 0 bases and J lost 5, with 10 bases in between. DNA of the CDR3: TGTGCCACCAGCAGAGATTTTTTGTCGACTGAAGCTTTCTTT. Its protein product is CATSRDFLSTEAFF.

CDR3 region: CASSLASGGASDEQFF. In DNA form, the CDR3 reads TGTGCCAGCAGCTTAGCTAGCGGGGGGGCCTCGGATGAGCAGTTCTTC. The gene calls are TRBV7-2 and TRBJ2-1, with 11 bases that match TRBD2. The CDR3 length is 16 residues. V lost 0 bases to trimming and J lost 8 bases; unmatched junction nucleotides: 6. Germline V gene lookup returns CDR1 SGHTA and CDR2 FQGNSA.

The chain combines TRBV10-3 with TRBJ2-5; D might be TRBD2 (7 bases). The CDR3 contains 13 residues. Germline V gives CDR1 ENHRY, CDR2 SYGVKD. V was pared by 8 bases and J by 4 bases, with 14 bases between. The CDR3 is CAIGGAGRETQYF. The CDR3 DNA follows: TGTGCCATCGGGGGGGCTGGACGAGAGACCCAGTACTTC.

The chain combines TRBV28 with TRBJ2-3; D is uncertain. The CDR3 length is 13 residues. The germline V gene encodes CDR1 MDHEN and CDR2 SYDVKM. Trimming stripped 7 bases from V and 4 bases from J, with 12 bases between. As DNA, the CDR3 is TGTGCCAGCACTCCTTATATGTCAGATACGCAGTATTTT. Encoded protein: CASTPYMSDTQYF. Based on the CDR3 plus reference TRBV28 and TRBJ2-3, the full variable domain is DVKVTQSSRYLVKRTGEKVFLECVQDMDHENMFWYRQDPGLGLRLIYFSYDVKMKEKGDIPEGYSVSREKKERFSLILESASTNQTSMYLCASTPYMSDTQYFGPGTRLTVL.